These T cell receptor beta chains were read from a single sample in a study of CD8 T cells in Susac syndrome. TCRdb processed the immunoSEQ multiplex PCR reads anew with MiXCR; each CDR3 protein has one entry. Of under 200,000 distinct CDR3 sequences in the sample, nearly 97% are singletons; the top ten hold approximately 0.1%. Sequencing was done on a sample of CD4+ T cells from PBMCs. These receptors were obtained from a human donor with Susac syndrome. Both conserved end residues are part of each CDR3. Fields, in order: D gene, clone size, V gene, J gene, CDR3 DNA, CDR3 protein. A D gene is named only where the DNA matches it firmly. Clone size is given for some rows only: seen once, a few or many times, or a class if the clone is expanded.

-	-	TRBV3-1	TRBJ1-1	TGTGCCAGCAGCCCCCCCCACAACACTGAAGCTTTCTTT	CASSPPHNTEAFF
-	-	TRBV29-1	TRBJ2-5	TGCAGCGTCGAGGTGGGGGAGACCCAGTACTTC	CSVEVGETQYF
TRBD1	-	TRBV19	TRBJ2-2	TGTGCCAGTAAATTACAGGGGGTTCAGGGCGGGGAGCTGTTTTTT	CASKLQGVQGGELFF
-	-	TRBV20-1	TRBJ2-3	TGCAGTGCTCCACGGGAGCCAGGCACAGATACGCAGTATTTT	CSAPREPGTDTQYF
TRBD1	-	TRBV9	TRBJ2-2	TGTGCCAGCAGCGGGACAGGGGGGATCACCGGGGAGCTGTTTTTT	CASSGTGGITGELFF
-	-	TRBV20-1	TRBJ2-3	TGCAGTGCTAGAGATGGAGGGGCAGATACGCAGTATTTT	CSARDGGADTQYF
-	-	TRBV4-3	TRBJ2-2	TGCGCCAGCAGCCAAGTTTCGGGGGGCCTGGGCACCGGGGAGCTGTTTTTT	CASSQVSGGLGTGELFF
-	-	TRBV20-1	TRBJ2-3	TGCAGTGCTAGAGTCAGTGGTAGCACAGATACGCAGTATTTT	CSARVSGSTDTQYF
TRBD1	-	TRBV29-1	TRBJ2-1	TGCAGCGTTGAAAGGCCGGGACAGGGGATCTACAATGAGCAGTTCTTC	CSVERPGQGIYNEQFF
TRBD1	-	TRBV15	TRBJ1-2	TGTGCCACCAGCAGCGTACCGGGACAGAACTATGGCTACACCTTC	CATSSVPGQNYGYTF
-	-	TRBV11-1	TRBJ1-2	TGTGCCAGCAGCTCGGACGGTTCGCTGGGCTACACCTTC	CASSSDGSLGYTF
-	-	TRBV6-5	TRBJ1-1	TGTGCCAGCAGTTACTCCTTTCGGGGGCTAGGCACTGAAGCTTTCTTT	CASSYSFRGLGTEAFF
-	-	TRBV6-5	TRBJ2-3	TGTGCCAGCAGTTACCCTAGTCAGGGCACAGATACGCAGTATTTT	CASSYPSQGTDTQYF
TRBD2	-	TRBV29-1	TRBJ2-7	TGCAGCGTGGGGGGGGTAGGGGCGCACGAGCAGTACTTC	CSVGGVGAHEQYF
TRBD2	-	TRBV20-1	TRBJ2-1	TGCAGTGCGGCCCCGGGGGGGCAATCCTACAATGAGCAGTTCTTC	CSAAPGGQSYNEQFF
TRBD1	-	TRBV19	TRBJ1-3	TGTGCCAGCGCCGGGACAGGCACCTCTGGAAACACCATATATTTT	CASAGTGTSGNTIYF
-	-	TRBV29-1	TRBJ2-3	TGCAGCGTTGACGTAGCGGCCTCTTGGACAGATACGCAGTATTTT	CSVDVAASWTDTQYF
-	-	TRBV19	TRBJ1-5	TGTGCCAGTAGTTCGACCGGGGGCAATCAGCCCCAGCATTTT	CASSSTGGNQPQHF
-	-	TRBV12-3/TRBV12-4	TRBJ2-5	TGTGCCAGCAGACGGTTCGAGACCCAGTACTTC	CASRRFETQYF
TRBD2	-	TRBV30	TRBJ2-1	TGTGCCTGGAGACTAGCGGGGTACAATGAGCAGTTCTTC	CAWRLAGYNEQFF
-	-	TRBV2	TRBJ1-1	TGTGCCAGCAGTGAAGCGACCATAACTAACACTGAAGCTTTCTTT	CASSEATITNTEAFF
-	once	TRBV7-3	TRBJ2-7	TGTGCCAGCAGCTTTAGTCTCGATGGCGAGCAGTACTTC	CASSFSLDGEQYF
-	-	TRBV6-5	TRBJ1-6	TGTGCCAGCCGCCAACCGGGCGCTAATTCACCCCTCCACTTT	CASRQPGANSPLHF
-	-	TRBV21-1	TRBJ1-5	TGTGCCAGCGAGGGGACAGGAGCTTTGGCCCAGCATTTT	CASEGTGALAQHF
TRBD1	once	TRBV6-5	TRBJ1-2	TGTGCCAGCAGTTACGGACAGGGGGCCTCCTATGGCTACACCTTC	CASSYGQGASYGYTF
TRBD2	-	TRBV20-1	TRBJ2-1	TGCAGTGCACCGGGACTAGCGGATTACAATGAGCAGTTCTTC	CSAPGLADYNEQFF
-	-	TRBV3-1	TRBJ2-1	TGTGCCAGCAGCCGACAGGGAGGAGTTGGTGAGCAGTTCTTC	CASSRQGGVGEQFF
-	-	TRBV20-1	TRBJ2-6	TGCAGTGCTAGACGGAGGGCTGGGGCCAACGTCCTGACTTTC	CSARRRAGANVLTF
-	-	TRBV12-3/TRBV12-4	TRBJ1-5	TGTGCCAGCAGTTGGACAGCCGTCAATCAGCCCCAGCATTTT	CASSWTAVNQPQHF
TRBD1	-	TRBV6-5	TRBJ2-1	TGTGCCAGCAGGAGACAGGGGGCGGCCTACAATGAGCAGTTCTTC	CASRRQGAAYNEQFF
-	-	TRBV29-1	TRBJ2-1	TGCAGCGCCGCCCCCAGGGTTGGGTACAATGAGCAGTTCTTC	CSAAPRVGYNEQFF
-	-	TRBV12-3/TRBV12-4	TRBJ1-5	TGTGCCAGCAGCAAGGGGGGGCTTCGTCATCAGCCCCAGCATTTT	CASSKGGLRHQPQHF
TRBD1	-	TRBV7-2	TRBJ2-5	TGTGCCAGCAGCACTCGGACAGGGGGCAGGGAGACCCAGTACTTC	CASSTRTGGRETQYF
-	-	TRBV20-1	TRBJ2-5	TGCAGTGCTAGAGATCCAGGGCAAGAGACCCAGTACTTC	CSARDPGQETQYF
TRBD2	-	TRBV2	TRBJ2-1	TGTGCCAGCAATCGGGGGGGGGTATACAATGAGCAGTTCTTC	CASNRGGVYNEQFF
TRBD1	-	TRBV29-1	TRBJ1-4	TGCAGCGTCCAACCGACAGGGTCGGATGAAAAACTGTTTTTT	CSVQPTGSDEKLFF
-	-	TRBV15	TRBJ2-7	TGTGCCACCAGCAGCCCCGGGACACCTTGGGAGCAGTACTTC	CATSSPGTPWEQYF
TRBD2	-	TRBV4-3	TRBJ2-1	TGCGCCAGCAGCCAAGAAGAAGCGGGGGGCAGGAATGAGCAGTTCTTC	CASSQEEAGGRNEQFF
-	-	TRBV11-2	TRBJ2-3	TGTGCCAGCAGCTTAGCCCTTAGCGATACGCAGTATTTT	CASSLALSDTQYF
-	-	TRBV6-1	TRBJ1-6	TGTGCCAGCAGTGAACGACCTCGGAATTCACCCCTCCACTTT	CASSERPRNSPLHF
TRBD1	-	TRBV11-2	TRBJ2-5	TGTGCCAGCAGCGAGGGGGCAACACAAGAGACCCAGTACTTC	CASSEGATQETQYF
-	-	TRBV27	TRBJ1-1	TGTGCCAGCAGTCTAAGCAATGGACCGAACACTGAAGCTTTCTTT	CASSLSNGPNTEAFF
-	-	TRBV19	TRBJ2-3	TGTGCCAGTAGTATTTCGGGGGAAGCAGATACGCAGTATTTT	CASSISGEADTQYF
-	-	TRBV28	TRBJ2-5	TGTGCCAGCAGTCCAAGCCACGAGGGGCTCTGGAAGACCCAGTACTTC	CASSPSHEGLWKTQYF
-	-	TRBV20-1	TRBJ2-5	TGCAGTGCTCCCCGGGACCCCCTAGAGACCCAGTACTTC	CSAPRDPLETQYF
-	-	TRBV9	TRBJ2-1	TGTGCCAGCAGCGTACAGGGGCTCTTCTCCTACAATGAGCAGTTCTTC	CASSVQGLFSYNEQFF
TRBD1	-	TRBV6-2/TRBV6-3	TRBJ2-1	TGTGCCAGCAGAGAACAGGGGGAAGGTGAGCAGTTCTTC	CASREQGEGEQFF
TRBD1	-	TRBV6-5	TRBJ1-5	TGTGCCAGCAGTCCTGACAGGGGGCGGGATCAGCCCCAGCATTTT	CASSPDRGRDQPQHF
-	-	TRBV6-2/TRBV6-3	TRBJ2-7	TGTGCCAGCACCGAGTCCAGGCCGGGCGAGCAGTACTTC	CASTESRPGEQYF
TRBD2	-	TRBV20-1	TRBJ2-1	TGCAGTGCCACGGCGGGACTAGCGGGAAATGAGCAGTTCTTC	CSATAGLAGNEQFF
-	-	TRBV7-2	TRBJ1-4	TGTGCCAGCAGCTTAGGTGGGGGGTCAGCGTCTAATGAAAAACTGTTTTTT	CASSLGGGSASNEKLFF
-	-	TRBV20-1	TRBJ2-7	TGCAGTGCCAAAGGTAGACTCTACGAGCAGTACTTC	CSAKGRLYEQYF